This is a list of T cell receptor beta chains from one sample in a study of shared clonotypes between healthy human individuals. Data came from immunoSEQ multiplex PCR; TCRdb stores just in-frame clones and leaves some out. The sample contains 2 million to 2.5 million clones, 90% to 95% of which appear only once. Sequencing was carried out using naive CD4+ T cells sorted from blood. The source of these receptors is a man younger than 30 in good health. The CDR3 runs from the conserved cysteine through the conserved F or W. The D gene is left open where the match is weak. Rows may omit the clone size; those that give it use once, few, many or a size class.

j_call: TRBJ1-2
clone_size: -
v_call: TRBV9
d_call: -
cdr3_aa: CASSSGMGANYGYTF
cdr3_nt: TGTGCCAGCAGCTCCGGGATGGGGGCTAACTATGGCTACACCTTC

j_call: TRBJ1-6
clone_size: -
v_call: TRBV11-1
d_call: -
cdr3_aa: CASSRGSLNSPLHF
cdr3_nt: TGTGCCAGCAGCCGAGGTTCCCTGAATTCACCCCTCCACTTT

j_call: TRBJ2-1
clone_size: -
v_call: TRBV6-4
d_call: TRBD1
cdr3_aa: CASSTRGQGSGEQFF
cdr3_nt: TGTGCCAGCAGTACGAGAGGACAGGGTTCGGGTGAGCAGTTCTTC

j_call: TRBJ2-7
clone_size: -
v_call: TRBV5-1
d_call: TRBD2
cdr3_aa: CASSSRGSGGANSYEQYF
cdr3_nt: TGCGCCAGCAGCAGTCGTGGGAGCGGGGGTGCCAACTCCTACGAGCAGTACTTC

j_call: TRBJ2-1
clone_size: -
v_call: TRBV7-9
d_call: -
cdr3_aa: CASSSSDLDYNEQFF
cdr3_nt: TGTGCCAGCAGCTCTAGCGACTTAGATTACAATGAGCAGTTCTTC

j_call: TRBJ2-1
clone_size: -
v_call: TRBV12-5
d_call: -
cdr3_aa: CASGLVPPSNNEQFF
cdr3_nt: TGTGCTAGTGGTTTGGTCCCCCCCTCCAACAATGAGCAGTTCTTC

j_call: TRBJ2-1
clone_size: -
v_call: TRBV6-1
d_call: TRBD2
cdr3_aa: CASSGLAAYNEQFF
cdr3_nt: TGTGCCAGCAGTGGCCTAGCGGCTTACAATGAGCAGTTCTTC

j_call: TRBJ1-4
clone_size: -
v_call: TRBV6-1
d_call: -
cdr3_aa: CASSEDRGGVVDEKLFF
cdr3_nt: TGTGCCAGCAGTGAAGATAGGGGAGGGGTAGTGGATGAAAAACTGTTTTTT

j_call: TRBJ1-1
clone_size: -
v_call: TRBV6-5
d_call: TRBD1
cdr3_aa: CASSWAGGGSEAFF
cdr3_nt: TGTGCCAGCAGTTGGGCAGGGGGAGGATCTGAAGCTTTCTTT

j_call: TRBJ1-5
clone_size: -
v_call: TRBV2
d_call: TRBD1
cdr3_aa: CASSQPGQFNQPQHF
cdr3_nt: TGTGCCAGCAGTCAACCGGGACAGTTCAATCAGCCCCAGCATTTT

j_call: TRBJ2-7
clone_size: -
v_call: TRBV6-5
d_call: -
cdr3_aa: CASSHLAGTWNF
cdr3_nt: TGTGCCAGCAGTCACCTCGCAGGGACGTGGAACTTC

j_call: TRBJ2-4
clone_size: -
v_call: TRBV27
d_call: -
cdr3_aa: CASRGLRAKNIQYF
cdr3_nt: TGTGCCAGCAGGGGACTGAGAGCCAAAAACATTCAGTACTTC

j_call: TRBJ1-5
clone_size: -
v_call: TRBV28
d_call: -
cdr3_aa: CASNWLGVREDQPQHF
cdr3_nt: TGTGCCAGCAACTGGTTAGGGGTCAGAGAAGATCAGCCCCAGCATTTT

j_call: TRBJ2-1
clone_size: -
v_call: TRBV19
d_call: -
cdr3_aa: CASSSVGTYNEQFF
cdr3_nt: TGTGCCAGTAGCTCGGTTGGGACCTACAATGAGCAGTTCTTC

j_call: TRBJ2-5
clone_size: -
v_call: TRBV14
d_call: -
cdr3_aa: CASSPSGTVYRTQYF
cdr3_nt: TGTGCCAGCAGCCCCTCCGGGACCGTATATCGGACCCAGTACTTC

j_call: TRBJ1-5
clone_size: -
v_call: TRBV11-3
d_call: TRBD1
cdr3_aa: CASSLRDSIYSNQPQHF
cdr3_nt: TGTGCCAGCAGCTTACGGGACAGCATCTATAGCAATCAGCCCCAGCATTTT

j_call: TRBJ2-1
clone_size: -
v_call: TRBV5-1
d_call: TRBD1
cdr3_aa: CASSRRGQGWSNEQFF
cdr3_nt: TGCGCCAGCAGCCGGAGAGGACAGGGTTGGTCCAATGAGCAGTTCTTC

j_call: TRBJ1-1
clone_size: many
v_call: TRBV18
d_call: -
cdr3_aa: CASSPPRGTNTEAFF
cdr3_nt: TGTGCCAGCTCACCACCGAGGGGGACTAACACTGAAGCTTTCTTT

j_call: TRBJ2-7
clone_size: -
v_call: TRBV6-6
d_call: TRBD1
cdr3_aa: CASSWDRYYEQYF
cdr3_nt: TGTGCCAGCAGTTGGGACAGATACTACGAGCAGTACTTC

j_call: TRBJ2-1
clone_size: -
v_call: TRBV7-2
d_call: -
cdr3_aa: CASSLTGAYNEQFF
cdr3_nt: TGTGCCAGCAGCTTGACGGGGGCTTACAATGAGCAGTTCTTC

j_call: TRBJ2-7
clone_size: -
v_call: TRBV5-1
d_call: TRBD2
cdr3_aa: CASSLKGLAGRQVFYEQYF
cdr3_nt: TGCGCCAGCAGCTTGAAAGGGCTAGCGGGTCGCCAGGTATTCTACGAGCAGTACTTC

j_call: TRBJ1-3
clone_size: -
v_call: TRBV9
d_call: -
cdr3_aa: CASSVDPVGNTIYF
cdr3_nt: TGTGCCAGCAGCGTAGACCCGGTTGGAAACACCATATATTTT

j_call: TRBJ2-5
clone_size: -
v_call: TRBV5-1
d_call: -
cdr3_aa: CASSLAGGGSPQETQYF
cdr3_nt: TGCGCCAGCAGCTTGGCCGGGGGAGGAAGTCCTCAAGAGACCCAGTACTTC

j_call: TRBJ2-2
clone_size: -
v_call: TRBV6-6
d_call: -
cdr3_aa: CASTPVSTGNTGELFF
cdr3_nt: TGTGCCAGCACCCCAGTATCGACAGGCAACACCGGGGAGCTGTTTTTT

j_call: TRBJ2-3
clone_size: -
v_call: TRBV29-1
d_call: -
cdr3_aa: CSVEGAVTDTQYF
cdr3_nt: TGCAGCGTTGAGGGGGCAGTCACAGATACGCAGTATTTT

j_call: TRBJ1-2
clone_size: -
v_call: TRBV20-1
d_call: -
cdr3_aa: CSASQNYGYTF
cdr3_nt: TGCAGTGCCTCCCAGAACTATGGCTACACCTTC

j_call: TRBJ2-7
clone_size: -
v_call: TRBV30
d_call: -
cdr3_aa: CAWTTSYEQYF
cdr3_nt: TGTGCCTGGACAACTAGCTACGAGCAGTACTTC

j_call: TRBJ2-3
clone_size: -
v_call: TRBV19
d_call: TRBD2
cdr3_aa: CASRERDPTDTQYF
cdr3_nt: TGTGCCAGTAGGGAGCGGGATCCAACAGATACGCAGTATTTT

j_call: TRBJ1-5
clone_size: once
v_call: TRBV7-2
d_call: -
cdr3_aa: CASSPYGRQPQHF
cdr3_nt: TGTGCCAGCAGCCCCTACGGCAGGCAGCCCCAGCATTTT

j_call: TRBJ1-3
clone_size: -
v_call: TRBV9
d_call: -
cdr3_aa: CASSVDNSGNTIYF
cdr3_nt: TGTGCCAGCAGCGTAGATAACTCTGGAAACACCATATATTTT

j_call: TRBJ1-1
clone_size: -
v_call: TRBV27
d_call: TRBD1
cdr3_aa: CASSLWDRAAEAFF
cdr3_nt: TGTGCCAGCAGTTTATGGGACAGGGCCGCTGAAGCTTTCTTT

j_call: TRBJ2-7
clone_size: -
v_call: TRBV6-6
d_call: -
cdr3_aa: CASSYGTISYEQYF
cdr3_nt: TGTGCCAGCAGTTACGGGACCATCTCCTACGAGCAGTACTTC

j_call: TRBJ2-7
clone_size: -
v_call: TRBV6-6
d_call: TRBD1
cdr3_aa: CASSYGSGGADEQYF
cdr3_nt: TGTGCCAGCAGTTACGGATCAGGGGGCGCCGACGAGCAGTACTTC

j_call: TRBJ1-1
clone_size: few
v_call: TRBV7-8
d_call: -
cdr3_aa: CASSFNAAAPESAFF
cdr3_nt: TGTGCCAGCAGCTTTAACGCGGCAGCCCCAGAATCAGCTTTCTTT

j_call: TRBJ2-7
clone_size: once
v_call: TRBV15
d_call: -
cdr3_aa: CATSRDPTYEQYF
cdr3_nt: TGTGCCACCAGCAGAGATCCTACCTACGAGCAGTACTTC

j_call: TRBJ1-2
clone_size: -
v_call: TRBV6-5
d_call: -
cdr3_aa: CASRGQSRGYTF
cdr3_nt: TGTGCCAGCAGGGGACAATCACGGGGCTACACCTTC

j_call: TRBJ2-7
clone_size: once
v_call: TRBV7-9
d_call: -
cdr3_aa: CASSPRATGGEQYF
cdr3_nt: TGTGCCAGCAGCCCCCGAGCGACCGGGGGTGAGCAGTACTTC

j_call: TRBJ1-3
clone_size: -
v_call: TRBV29-1
d_call: -
cdr3_aa: CSVLPSGNTIYF
cdr3_nt: TGCAGCGTTCTGCCCTCTGGAAACACCATATATTTT

j_call: TRBJ2-1
clone_size: once
v_call: TRBV28
d_call: TRBD1
cdr3_aa: CASRSQGSYNEQFF
cdr3_nt: TGTGCCAGCAGATCACAGGGGTCCTACAATGAGCAGTTCTTC

j_call: TRBJ2-7
clone_size: -
v_call: TRBV5-8
d_call: -
cdr3_aa: CAGRGWNEQYF
cdr3_nt: TGTGCCGGCAGGGGCTGGAACGAGCAGTACTTC

j_call: TRBJ1-3
clone_size: -
v_call: TRBV5-1
d_call: -
cdr3_aa: CASSLDRTGIYF
cdr3_nt: TGCGCCAGCAGCTTGGACAGAACGGGCATATATTTT

j_call: TRBJ1-3
clone_size: -
v_call: TRBV5-1
d_call: -
cdr3_aa: CASSPLGSTDSGNTIYF
cdr3_nt: TGCGCCAGCAGCCCCCTTGGGTCGACAGACTCTGGAAACACCATATATTTT

j_call: TRBJ2-7
clone_size: -
v_call: TRBV4-3
d_call: TRBD1
cdr3_aa: CASSQAVQGHYEQYF
cdr3_nt: TGCGCCAGCAGCCAAGCGGTACAGGGGCACTACGAGCAGTACTTC

j_call: TRBJ2-7
clone_size: -
v_call: TRBV11-2
d_call: -
cdr3_aa: CASSLNRVEQYF
cdr3_nt: TGTGCCAGCAGCTTAAACAGGGTCGAGCAGTACTTC

j_call: TRBJ1-1
clone_size: -
v_call: TRBV5-1
d_call: -
cdr3_aa: CASSPGAADTEAFF
cdr3_nt: TGCGCCAGCAGCCCTGGGGCTGCGGACACTGAAGCTTTCTTT

j_call: TRBJ1-2
clone_size: -
v_call: TRBV28
d_call: TRBD1
cdr3_aa: CASRGWTGADYGYTF
cdr3_nt: TGTGCCAGCAGGGGATGGACAGGGGCGGACTATGGCTACACCTTC